This entry describes one TCR beta chain. What it binds is unknown. The method was immunoSEQ multiplex PCR; TCRdb's version includes in-frame clones alone and lacks a portion of them. In the table there are around 180,000 clones, 80% to 90% of which are singletons. This sample is part of a study of T cell responses to AZD1222 COVID-19 vaccine. Across the whole study: Second-dose intervals of approximately 4 or approximately 12 weeks were pooled. Broader study findings: Spike as a whole was targeted by vaccine-associated CD4 TCRs, dominant at 160-218 and 743-854.

This CDR3 has 12 amino acids. V was cut by 5 bases and J by 3 bases, with 7 bases left in between. Germline CDR1 SNHLY, CDR2 FYNNEI. V usage is TRBV2 and J usage is TRBJ2-5; the D is unclear. The material sequenced was peripheral blood, taken on day 0 of AZD1222 vaccination. The source is an adult in good health. The CDR3, as DNA: TGTGCCAGCAGTAGAGCAGAAGAGACCCAGTACTTC. Amino acids: CASSRAEETQYF.